This T cell receptor (beta chain) was identified during a study of blood T cell repertoires in COVID-19 (dated by TCRdb to 2018 to 2021). In terms of the full investigation: Samples from collaborators originated in the United States, Italy and Spain and spanned both the acute and convalescent phases of COVID-19. The material from the prospective study consisted of cDNA or gDNA derived from T cells, B-cell-depleted T cells, or PBMCs. The dataset comprised deeply sampled blood TCRbeta repertoires from subjects exposed to, actively infected with, or recovered from COVID-19. The samples were drawn from the first 160 participants of the ongoing ImmuneRACE study and from 950 to 1,500 subjects provided by 6 global collaborators. The repertoires were released in a freely available public database meant as a resource for research on the immune response to SARS-CoV-2. Where HLA class I and class II types were available, the types were taken from metadata supplied by the sample provider, not from assay-based typing. Sample metadata almost always included a de-identified subject ID, COVID-19 status, age in years and sex.

Points on this clone: The clone's antigen remains unknown. Per-nucleotide qualities are absent, and no much larger clonotype sits a single base away.

V is cut by 6 bases and J by 3 bases, and the space between the germline ends is 15 bases. Via the germline V gene (reference sequence), CDR1 is MNHNY and CDR2 SVGAGI. Its CDR3 holds 15 amino acids, cysteine through phenylalanine. The retained sequence is limited to the CDR3, 45 bases, with the frame set at the first base. TCRbeta CDR3 regions were amplified from genomic DNA using the immunoSEQ Assay, a bias-controlled multiplex PCR. Per the source publication's procedure: The number of nucleated cells in each sample was estimated from the amplification of reference gene primers within the assay. To quantify the absolute abundance of each unique TCRbeta CDR3 rearrangement, sequence reads were collapsed and filtered. For each sample, productive Simpson clonality was calculated by taking the square root of Simpson's diversity index across productive rearrangements. Drawn from immuneACCESS, this table holds only the in-frame rearrangements with V and J called that TCRdb kept. Clones are partly lost; checked studies trace under half to an unresolved V gene and leave the rest unexplained. D and trimming come from the DNA, and the V and J calls and clone size come from that table. The sample contains tens of thousands of clones, around 85% of them found a single time. Nearly 3.5% of the sample goes to the ten largest clones.

The paper's findings and limits, for the study overall: The quantity of clinical and demographic metadata differed by source and by participant and was supplied without curation.

Whole blood was collected in K2EDTA tubes by collaborating institutions according to the institutions' own protocols. For TCRbeta analysis, collaborators shipped samples in one of three forms: frozen whole blood, isolated PBMCs, or DNA extracted from either of those sample types. This clonotype originated in a man in his forties or fifties with acute or convalescent COVID-19. Recombination linked TRBV6-6 to TRBJ1-3, and perhaps TRBD1 as D gene, on 6 matching bases. Material for sequencing was peripheral blood. For the CDR3, the sequence is CASSSNRVIGNTIYF. Read as DNA, the sequence is TGTGCCAGCAGCTCAAACAGGGTAATTGGAAACACCATATATTTT.